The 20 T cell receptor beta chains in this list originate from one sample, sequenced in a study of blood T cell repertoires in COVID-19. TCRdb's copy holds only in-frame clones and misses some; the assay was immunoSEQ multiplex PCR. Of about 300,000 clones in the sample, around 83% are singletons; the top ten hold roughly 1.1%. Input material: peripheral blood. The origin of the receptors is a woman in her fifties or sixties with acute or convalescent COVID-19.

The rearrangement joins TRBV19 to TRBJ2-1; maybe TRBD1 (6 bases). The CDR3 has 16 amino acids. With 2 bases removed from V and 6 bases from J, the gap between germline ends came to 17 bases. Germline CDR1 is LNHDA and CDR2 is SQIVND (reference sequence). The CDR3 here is CASSIKWDTVGNEQFF. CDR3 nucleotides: TGTGCCAGTAGTATAAAGTGGGACACCGTCGGCAATGAGCAGTTCTTC.

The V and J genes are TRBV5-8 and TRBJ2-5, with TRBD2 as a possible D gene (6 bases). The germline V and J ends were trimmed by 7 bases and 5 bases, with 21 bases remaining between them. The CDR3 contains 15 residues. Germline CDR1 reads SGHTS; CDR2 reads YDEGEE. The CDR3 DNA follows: TGTGCCAGCCCCTATATGTTCAGGGAGGACGAGACCCAGTACTTC. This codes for CASPYMFREDETQYF. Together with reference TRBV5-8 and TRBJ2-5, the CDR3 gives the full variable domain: EAGVTQSPTHLIKTRGQQATLRCSPISGHTSVYWYQQALGLGLQFLLWYDEGEERNRGNFPPRFSGRQFPNYSSELNVNALELEDSALYLCASPYMFREDETQYFGPGTRLLVL.

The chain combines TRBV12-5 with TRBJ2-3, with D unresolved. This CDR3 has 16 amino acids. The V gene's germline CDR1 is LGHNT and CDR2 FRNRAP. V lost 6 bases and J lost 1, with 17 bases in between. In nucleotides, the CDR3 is TGTGCTAGTGGCCCAGGCCTCAAATGGGGCACAGATACGCAGTATTTT. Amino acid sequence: CASGPGLKWGTDTQYF.

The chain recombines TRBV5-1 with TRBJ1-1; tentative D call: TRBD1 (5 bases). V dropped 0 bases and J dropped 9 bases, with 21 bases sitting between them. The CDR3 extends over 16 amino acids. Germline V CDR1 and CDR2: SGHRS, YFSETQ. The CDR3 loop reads CASSLDSLAGRLKAFF. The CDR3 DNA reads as TGCGCCAGCAGCTTGGATTCCTTGGCAGGGCGCCTAAAAGCTTTCTTT.

DNA of the CDR3: TGTGCCAGCAGCCAATCTATATTCCAGGGGGCTCGCGCTGAAGCTTTCTTT. Translating gives CASSQSIFQGARAEAFF. The chain recombines TRBV3-1 (or the pseudogene TRBV3-2) with TRBJ1-1, with 8 bases fitting TRBD1. The CDR3 is 17 amino acids. The V gene end was trimmed by 2 bases and the J gene end by 6 bases; junction bases not matched to a gene: 14. The germline CDR1 and CDR2 sequences are LGHDT and YNNKEL (reference sequence).

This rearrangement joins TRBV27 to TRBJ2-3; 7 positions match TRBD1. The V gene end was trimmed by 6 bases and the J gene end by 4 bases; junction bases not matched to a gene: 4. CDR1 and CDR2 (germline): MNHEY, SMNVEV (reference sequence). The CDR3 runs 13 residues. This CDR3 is CASSPTGADTQYF. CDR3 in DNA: TGTGCCAGCAGCCCCACAGGGGCAGATACGCAGTATTTT.

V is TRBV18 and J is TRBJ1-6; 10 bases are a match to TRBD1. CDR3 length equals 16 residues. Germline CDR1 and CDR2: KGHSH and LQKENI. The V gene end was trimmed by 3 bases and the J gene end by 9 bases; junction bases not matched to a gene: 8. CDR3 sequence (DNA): TGTGCCAGCTCACCTTTCCCGGGACAGGGGTTTTCACCCCTCCACTTT. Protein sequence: CASSPFPGQGFSPLHF. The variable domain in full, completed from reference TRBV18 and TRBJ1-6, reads NAGVMQNPRHLVRRRGQEARLRCSPMKGHSHVYWYRQLPEEGLKFMVYLQKENIIDESGMPKERFSAEFPKEGPSILRIQQVVRGDSAAYFCASSPFPGQGFSPLHFGNGTRLTVT.

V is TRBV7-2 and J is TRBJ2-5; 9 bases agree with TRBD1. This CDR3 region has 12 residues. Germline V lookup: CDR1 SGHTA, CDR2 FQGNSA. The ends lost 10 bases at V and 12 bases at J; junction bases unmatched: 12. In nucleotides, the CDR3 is TGTGCCACGAGAGCCCCTTGGACAGGGGAGTACTTC. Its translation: CATRAPWTGEYF.

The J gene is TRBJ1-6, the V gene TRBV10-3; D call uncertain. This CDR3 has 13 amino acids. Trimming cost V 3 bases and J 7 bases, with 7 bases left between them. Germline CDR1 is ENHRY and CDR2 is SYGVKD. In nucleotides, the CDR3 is TGTGCCATCAGTGACCTTATAAATTCACCCCTCCACTTT. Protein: CAISDLINSPLHF.

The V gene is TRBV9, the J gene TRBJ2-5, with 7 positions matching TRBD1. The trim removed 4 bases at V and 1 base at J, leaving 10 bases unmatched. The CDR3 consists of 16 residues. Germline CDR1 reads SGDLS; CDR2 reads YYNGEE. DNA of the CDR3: TGTGCCAGCAGCCCTGGGACAGTAGACATCCAAGAGACCCAGTACTTC. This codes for CASSPGTVDIQETQYF.

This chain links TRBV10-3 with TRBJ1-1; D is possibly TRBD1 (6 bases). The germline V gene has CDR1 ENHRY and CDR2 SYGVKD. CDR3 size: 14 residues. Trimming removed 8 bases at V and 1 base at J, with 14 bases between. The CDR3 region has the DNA TGTGCCATCGGACAACAGGGCGCGAACACTGAAGCTTTCTTT. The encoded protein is CAIGQQGANTEAFF.

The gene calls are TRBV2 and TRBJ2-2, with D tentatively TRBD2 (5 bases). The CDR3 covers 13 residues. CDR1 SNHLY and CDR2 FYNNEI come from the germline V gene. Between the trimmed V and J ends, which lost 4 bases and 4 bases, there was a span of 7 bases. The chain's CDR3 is CASSVDSTGELFF. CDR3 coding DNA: TGTGCCAGCAGTGTGGACTCCACCGGGGAGCTGTTTTTT.

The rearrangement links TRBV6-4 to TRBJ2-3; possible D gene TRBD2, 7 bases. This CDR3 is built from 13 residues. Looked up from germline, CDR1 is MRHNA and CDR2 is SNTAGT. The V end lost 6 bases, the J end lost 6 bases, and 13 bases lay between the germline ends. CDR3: CASRGGGQDTQYF. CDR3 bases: TGTGCCAGCAGAGGGGGGGGCCAGGATACGCAGTATTTT.

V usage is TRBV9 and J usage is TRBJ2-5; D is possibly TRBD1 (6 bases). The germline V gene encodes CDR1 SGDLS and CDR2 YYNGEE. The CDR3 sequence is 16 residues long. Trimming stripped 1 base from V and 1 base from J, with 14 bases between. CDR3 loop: CASSVSGGQLQETQYF. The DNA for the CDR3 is TGTGCCAGCAGCGTATCCGGCGGACAGCTCCAAGAGACCCAGTACTTC.

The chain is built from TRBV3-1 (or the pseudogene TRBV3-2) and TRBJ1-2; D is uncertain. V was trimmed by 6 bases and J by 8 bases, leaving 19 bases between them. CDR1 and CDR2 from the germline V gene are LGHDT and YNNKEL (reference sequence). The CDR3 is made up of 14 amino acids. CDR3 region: CASSRNTDGLGYTF. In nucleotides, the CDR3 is TGTGCCAGCAGTCGCAATACAGACGGTCTAGGCTACACCTTC.

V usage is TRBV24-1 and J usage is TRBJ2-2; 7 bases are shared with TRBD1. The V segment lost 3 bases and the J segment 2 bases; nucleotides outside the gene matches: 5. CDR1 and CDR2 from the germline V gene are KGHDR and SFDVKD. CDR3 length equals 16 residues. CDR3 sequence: CATSDPGTANTGELFF. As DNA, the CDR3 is TGTGCCACCAGTGATCCCGGGACAGCCAACACCGGGGAGCTGTTTTTT.

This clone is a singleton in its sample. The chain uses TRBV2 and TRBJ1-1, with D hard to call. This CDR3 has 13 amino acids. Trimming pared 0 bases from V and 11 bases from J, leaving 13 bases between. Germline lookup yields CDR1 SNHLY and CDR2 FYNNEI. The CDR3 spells CASSEALSSRAFF. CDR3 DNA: TGTGCCAGCAGTGAAGCGCTGAGTTCTAGGGCTTTCTTT.

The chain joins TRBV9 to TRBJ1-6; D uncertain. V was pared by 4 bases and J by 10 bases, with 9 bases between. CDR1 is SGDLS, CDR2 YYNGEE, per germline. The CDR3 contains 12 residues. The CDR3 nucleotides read TGTGCCAGCAGCTCGGTTAGATCACCCCTCCACTTT. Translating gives CASSSVRSPLHF.

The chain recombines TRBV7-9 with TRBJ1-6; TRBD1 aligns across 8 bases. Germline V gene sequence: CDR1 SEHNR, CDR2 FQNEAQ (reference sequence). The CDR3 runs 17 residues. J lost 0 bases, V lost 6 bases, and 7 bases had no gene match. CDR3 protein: CASRTGGESSYNSPLHF. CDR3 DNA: TGTGCCAGCAGAACAGGGGGGGAGAGCTCCTATAATTCACCCCTCCACTTT. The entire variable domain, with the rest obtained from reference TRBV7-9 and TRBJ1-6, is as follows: DTGVSQNPRHKITKRGQNVTFRCDPISEHNRLYWYRQTLGQGPEFLTYFQNEAQLEKSRLLSDRFSAERPKGSFSTLEIQRTEQGDSAMYLCASRTGGESSYNSPLHFGNGTRLTVT.

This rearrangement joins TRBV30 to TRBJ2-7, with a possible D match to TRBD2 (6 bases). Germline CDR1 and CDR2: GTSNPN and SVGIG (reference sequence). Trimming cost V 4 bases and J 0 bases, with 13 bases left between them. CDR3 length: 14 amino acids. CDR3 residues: CAWNAGLPSYEQYF. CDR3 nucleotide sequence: TGTGCCTGGAACGCAGGACTACCCTCCTACGAGCAGTACTTC.